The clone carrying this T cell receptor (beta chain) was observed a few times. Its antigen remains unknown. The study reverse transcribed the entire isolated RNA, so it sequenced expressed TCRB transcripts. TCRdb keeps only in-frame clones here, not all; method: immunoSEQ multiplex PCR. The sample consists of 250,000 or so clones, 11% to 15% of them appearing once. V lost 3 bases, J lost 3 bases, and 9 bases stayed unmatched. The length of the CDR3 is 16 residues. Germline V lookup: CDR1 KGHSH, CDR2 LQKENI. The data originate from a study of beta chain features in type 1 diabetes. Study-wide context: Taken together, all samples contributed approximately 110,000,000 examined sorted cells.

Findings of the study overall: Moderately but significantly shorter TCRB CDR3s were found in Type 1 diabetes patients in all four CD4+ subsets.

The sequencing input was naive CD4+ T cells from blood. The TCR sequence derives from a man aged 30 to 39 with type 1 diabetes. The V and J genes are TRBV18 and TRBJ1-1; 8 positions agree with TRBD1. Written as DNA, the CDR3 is TGTGCCAGCTCACCCGCTAAACAGACAGGGGACACTGAAGCTTTCTTT. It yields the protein CASSPAKQTGDTEAFF.